This T cell receptor beta chain emerged from a study of blood T cell repertoires in COVID-19. Turning to the study itself: Sources were T cells, B-cell-depleted T cells, or PBMCs; the material itself was cDNA or gDNA.

The CDR3 is made up of 13 amino acids. Germline lookup yields CDR1 LNHDA and CDR2 SQIVND (reference sequence). V was cut by 8 bases and J by 4 bases, with 14 bases left in between. Generated by immunoSEQ multiplex PCR, the TCRdb table keeps only in-frame clones and is missing some. The table includes approximately 100,000 clones, about 90% detected once. This receptor was taken from a human donor in a cohort sampled during active COVID-19. Sequenced input: peripheral blood. The genes are TRBV19 and TRBJ1-1, with D maybe TRBD1 (5 bases). This chain's CDR3 is CASAPRQRTEAFF. The CDR3 nucleotides are TGTGCCAGTGCCCCCAGACAGCGCACTGAAGCTTTCTTT. Looking up the rest from reference TRBV19 and TRBJ1-1 gives the full variable domain: DGGITQSPKYLFRKEGQNVTLSCEQNLNHDAMYWYRQDPGQGLRLIYYSQIVNDFQKGDIAEGYSVSREKKESFPLTVTSAQKNPTAFYLCASAPRQRTEAFFGQGTRLTVV.